This T cell receptor (beta chain) was captured in a study of blood T cell repertoires in COVID-19. Background on the study: PBMCs, B-cell-depleted T cells, or T cells provided the cDNA or gDNA that made up the material.

The CDR3 runs to 13 residues. The J segment lost 6 bases and the V segment lost 5 bases, leaving 6 bases of the junction unmatched. Germline V gene data show CDR1 as SEHNR and CDR2 as FQNEAQ (reference sequence). This study enrolled people aged roughly 18 to 89 from about 24 US geographic areas. In assigning cohorts, the study relied on participant-reported clinical history. Donors in Cohort 3 counted as recovered after two negative PCRs, clearance, or symptom resolution. Assay used: immunoSEQ multiplex PCR; TCRdb lists only in-frame clones, some missing. The sample has over 150,000 clones, about four fifths seen once.

Sample: PBMCs or T cells enriched from blood (not recorded which). This chain uses TRBV7-9 with TRBJ2-7; 8 nucleotides align to TRBD1. The TCR was taken from a woman aged 55-69 years who had recovered from COVID-19. CDR3 bases: TGTGCCAGCAGCCCTGACAGGGGTTTCGAGCAGTACTTC. Protein sequence: CASSPDRGFEQYF.